This TCR beta chain was retrieved from a study of blood T cell repertoires in COVID-19. Across the whole study: Researchers got acute and convalescent COVID-19 samples from the United States, Italy and Spain.

As processed by the authors: Amplified reference gene primers provided the basis for estimating nucleated cell counts. Using immunoSEQ multiplex PCR, the repertoire was profiled, and TCRdb retains in-frame clones only, with some absent. The DNA was the basis for D and trimming; V, J and clone size are from that table. The data contain about 50,000 clones, 83% of them singletons. The receptor's source is an elderly woman with acute or convalescent COVID-19. What was sequenced was peripheral blood.

CDR3 protein: CASSRFYEQYF. CDR3 nucleotides: TGTGCCAGCAGCAGATTCTACGAGCAGTACTTC. This rearrangement joins TRBV12-3 or TRBV12-4 to TRBJ2-7, with D unresolved. The CDR3 is 11 amino acids. The V and J ends lost 6 bases and 3 bases respectively, with 6 bases between them.